This TCR beta chain appears in the sequencing data of a study of T cell responses to AZD1222 COVID-19 vaccine. Study-wide findings and caveats: Elevations in Spike-specific TCR breadth and depth followed administration of two AZD1222 doses. CD4 TCRs associated with vaccination spanned spike, dominating at 160-218 and 743-854.

Sequencing was performed with immunoSEQ multiplex PCR; in TCRdb, only in-frame clones are kept and a portion is missing. The repertoire has 100,000 to 150,000 clones, around 87% of them found once; the top ten carry 10%. Notes on this clone: Its antigen is not known.

The length of the CDR3 is 15 residues. The specimen was peripheral blood, collected on day 0 of AZD1222 vaccination. V is TRBV21-1 and J is TRBJ1-1; the table assigns TRBD1, which was not confirmed against the DNA. TRBV21-1 is listed as a pseudogene. The sequence was obtained from an adult in good health. CDR3 nucleotide sequence: TGTGCCAGCAGCAGCAGGGGCTTCATGAACACTGAAGCTTTCTTT. It specifies CASSSRGFMNTEAFF.